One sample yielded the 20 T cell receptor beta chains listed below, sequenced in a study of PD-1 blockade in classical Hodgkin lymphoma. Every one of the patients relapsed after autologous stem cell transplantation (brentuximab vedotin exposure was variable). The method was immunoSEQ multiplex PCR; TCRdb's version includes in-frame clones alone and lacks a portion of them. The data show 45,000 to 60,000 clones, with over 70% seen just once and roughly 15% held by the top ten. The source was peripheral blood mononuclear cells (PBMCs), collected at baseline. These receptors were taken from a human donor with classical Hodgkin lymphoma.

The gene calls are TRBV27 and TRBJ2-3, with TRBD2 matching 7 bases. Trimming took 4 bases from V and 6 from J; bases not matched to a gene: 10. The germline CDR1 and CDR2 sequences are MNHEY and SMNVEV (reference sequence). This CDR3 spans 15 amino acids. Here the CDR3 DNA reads TGTGCCAGCAGTTCCTCCGCGGGAGCCGATGATACGCAGTATTTT. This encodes CASSSSAGADDTQYF.

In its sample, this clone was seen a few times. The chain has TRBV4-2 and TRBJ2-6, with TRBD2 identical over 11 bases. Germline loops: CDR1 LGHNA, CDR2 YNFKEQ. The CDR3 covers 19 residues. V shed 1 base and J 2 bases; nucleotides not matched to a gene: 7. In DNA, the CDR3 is TGTGCCAGCAGCCAAGGAGGGAGACTAGCGGGAACTGGGGCCAACGTCCTGACTTTC. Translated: CASSQGGRLAGTGANVLTF.

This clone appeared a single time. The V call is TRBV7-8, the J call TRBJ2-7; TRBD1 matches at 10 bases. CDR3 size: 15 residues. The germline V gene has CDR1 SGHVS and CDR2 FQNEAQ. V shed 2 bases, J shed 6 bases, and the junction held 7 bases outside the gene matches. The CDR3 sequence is CASSLRDRGYGEQYF. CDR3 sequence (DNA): TGTGCCAGCAGCTTAAGGGACAGGGGATATGGCGAGCAGTACTTC.

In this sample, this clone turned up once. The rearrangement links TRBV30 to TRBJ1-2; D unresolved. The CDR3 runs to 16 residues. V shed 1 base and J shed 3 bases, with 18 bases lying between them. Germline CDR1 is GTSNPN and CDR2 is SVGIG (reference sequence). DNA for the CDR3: TGTGCCTGGAGTGATGCAGGATGGGGTGAGGACTATGGCTACACCTTC. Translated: CAWSDAGWGEDYGYTF. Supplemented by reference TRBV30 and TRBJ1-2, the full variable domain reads SQTIHQWPATLVQPVGSPLSLECTVEGTSNPNLYWYRQAAGRGLQLLFYSVGIGQISSEVPQNLSASRPQDRQFILSSKKLLLSDSGFYLCAWSDAGWGEDYGYTFGSGTRLTVV.

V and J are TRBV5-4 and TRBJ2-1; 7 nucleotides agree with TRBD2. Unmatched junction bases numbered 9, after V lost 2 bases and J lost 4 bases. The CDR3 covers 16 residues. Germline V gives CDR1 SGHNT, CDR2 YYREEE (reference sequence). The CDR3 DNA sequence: TGTGCCAGCAGCTTTCTCGCGGGAGTCGGGTACAATGAGCAGTTCTTC. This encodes CASSFLAGVGYNEQFF. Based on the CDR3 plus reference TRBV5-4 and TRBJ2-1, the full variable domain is ETGVTQSPTHLIKTRGQQVTLRCSSQSGHNTVSWYQQALGQGPQFIFQYYREEENGRGNFPPRFSGLQFPNYSSELNVNALELDDSALYLCASSFLAGVGYNEQFFGPGTRLTVL.

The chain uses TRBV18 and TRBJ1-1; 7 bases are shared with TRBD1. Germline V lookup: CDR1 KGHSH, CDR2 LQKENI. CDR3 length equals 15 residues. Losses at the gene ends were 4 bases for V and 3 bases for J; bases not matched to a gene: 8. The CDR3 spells CASSHGQVIHTEAFF. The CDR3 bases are TGTGCCAGCTCACACGGACAGGTCATTCACACTGAAGCTTTCTTT. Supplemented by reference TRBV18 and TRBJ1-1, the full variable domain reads NAGVMQNPRHLVRRRGQEARLRCSPMKGHSHVYWYRQLPEEGLKFMVYLQKENIIDESGMPKERFSAEFPKEGPSILRIQQVVRGDSAAYFCASSHGQVIHTEAFFGQGTRLTVV.

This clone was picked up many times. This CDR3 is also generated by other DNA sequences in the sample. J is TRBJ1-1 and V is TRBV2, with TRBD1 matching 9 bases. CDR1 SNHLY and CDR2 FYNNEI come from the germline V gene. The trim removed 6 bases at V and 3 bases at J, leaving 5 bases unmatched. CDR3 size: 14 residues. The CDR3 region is CASRLGQGYTEAFF. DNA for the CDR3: TGTGCCAGCAGGCTCGGACAGGGGTACACTGAAGCTTTCTTT.

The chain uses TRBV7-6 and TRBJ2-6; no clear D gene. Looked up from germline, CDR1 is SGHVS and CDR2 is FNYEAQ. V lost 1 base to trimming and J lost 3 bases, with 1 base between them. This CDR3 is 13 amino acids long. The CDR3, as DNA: TGTGCCAGCAGCTTAGGTGGGGCCAACGTCCTGACTTTC. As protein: CASSLGGANVLTF.

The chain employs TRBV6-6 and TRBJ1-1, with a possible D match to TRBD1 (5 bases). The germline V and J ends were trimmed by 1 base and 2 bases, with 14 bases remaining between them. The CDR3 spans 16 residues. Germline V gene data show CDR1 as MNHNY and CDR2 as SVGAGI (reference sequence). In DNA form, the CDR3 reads TGTGCCAGCAGTTACTGGGGGGGTTCGGGCAACACTGAAGCTTTCTTT. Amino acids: CASSYWGGSGNTEAFF.

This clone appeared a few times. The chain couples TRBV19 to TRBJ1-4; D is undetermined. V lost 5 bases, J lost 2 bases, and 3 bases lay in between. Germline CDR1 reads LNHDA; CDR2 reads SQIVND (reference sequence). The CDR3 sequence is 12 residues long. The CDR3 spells CASSLTNEKLFF. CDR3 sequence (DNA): TGTGCCAGTAGTTTGACTAATGAAAAACTGTTTTTT.

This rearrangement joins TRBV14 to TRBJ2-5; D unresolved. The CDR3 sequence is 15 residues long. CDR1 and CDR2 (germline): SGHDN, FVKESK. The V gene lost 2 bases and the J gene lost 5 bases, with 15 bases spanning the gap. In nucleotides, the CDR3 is TGTGCCAGCAGCCAATATTTAACGGGTGGTGAGACCCAGTACTTC. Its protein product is CASSQYLTGGETQYF.

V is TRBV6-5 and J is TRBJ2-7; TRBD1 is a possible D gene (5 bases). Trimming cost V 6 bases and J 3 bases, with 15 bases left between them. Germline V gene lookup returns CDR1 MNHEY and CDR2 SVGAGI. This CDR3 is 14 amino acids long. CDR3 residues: CASSPRVASYEQYV. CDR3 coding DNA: TGTGCCAGCAGCCCCAGGGTTGCTAGCTACGAGCAGTACGTC.

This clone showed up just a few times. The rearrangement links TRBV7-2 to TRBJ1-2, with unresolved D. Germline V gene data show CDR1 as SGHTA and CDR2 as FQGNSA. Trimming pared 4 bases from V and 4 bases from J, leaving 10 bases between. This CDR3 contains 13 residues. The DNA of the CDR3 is TGTGCCAGCAGCTCGTCGGTGCTCTATGGCTACACCTTC. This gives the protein CASSSSVLYGYTF.

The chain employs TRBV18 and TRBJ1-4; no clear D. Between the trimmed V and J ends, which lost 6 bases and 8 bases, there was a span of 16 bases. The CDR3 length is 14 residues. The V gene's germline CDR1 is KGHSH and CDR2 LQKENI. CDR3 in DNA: TGTGCCAGCTCCCCCGGCCGGATTAAGGAAAAACTGTTTTTT. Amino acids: CASSPGRIKEKLFF.

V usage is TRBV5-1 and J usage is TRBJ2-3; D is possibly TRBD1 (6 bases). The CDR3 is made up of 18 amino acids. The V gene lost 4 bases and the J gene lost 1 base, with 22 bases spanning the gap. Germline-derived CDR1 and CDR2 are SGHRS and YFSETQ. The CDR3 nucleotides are TGCGCCAGCAGCCAAACTATTTACAGGGTATTCGGCACAGATACGCAGTATTTT. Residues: CASSQTIYRVFGTDTQYF.

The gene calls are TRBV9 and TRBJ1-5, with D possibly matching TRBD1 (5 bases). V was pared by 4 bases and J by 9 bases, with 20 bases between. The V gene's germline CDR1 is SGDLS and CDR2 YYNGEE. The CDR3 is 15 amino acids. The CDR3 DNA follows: TGTGCCAGCAGCCCGGGGACCTCGGGAACGGGGCCCCAGCATTTT. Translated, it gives CASSPGTSGTGPQHF.

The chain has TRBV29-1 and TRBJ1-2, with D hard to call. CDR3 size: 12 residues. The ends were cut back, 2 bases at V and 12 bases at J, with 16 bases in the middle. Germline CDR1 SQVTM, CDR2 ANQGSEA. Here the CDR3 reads CSVELGARANTF. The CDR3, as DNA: TGCAGCGTTGAATTGGGTGCCCGGGCAAACACCTTC.

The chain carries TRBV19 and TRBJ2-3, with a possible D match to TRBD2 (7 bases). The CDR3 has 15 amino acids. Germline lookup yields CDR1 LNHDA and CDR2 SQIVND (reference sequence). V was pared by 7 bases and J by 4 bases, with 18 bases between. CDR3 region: CASTWREGGADTQYF. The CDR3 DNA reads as TGTGCCAGTACGTGGAGGGAGGGGGGTGCAGATACGCAGTATTTT. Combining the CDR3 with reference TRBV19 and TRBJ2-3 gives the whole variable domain DGGITQSPKYLFRKEGQNVTLSCEQNLNHDAMYWYRQDPGQGLRLIYYSQIVNDFQKGDIAEGYSVSREKKESFPLTVTSAQKNPTAFYLCASTWREGGADTQYFGPGTRLTVL.

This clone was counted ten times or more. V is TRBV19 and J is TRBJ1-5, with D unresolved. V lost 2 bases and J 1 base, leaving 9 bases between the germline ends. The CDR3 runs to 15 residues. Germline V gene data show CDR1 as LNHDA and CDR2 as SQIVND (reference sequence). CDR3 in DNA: TGTGCCAGTAGTATACTAGGCAGAAGCAATCAGCCCCAGCATTTT. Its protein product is CASSILGRSNQPQHF.

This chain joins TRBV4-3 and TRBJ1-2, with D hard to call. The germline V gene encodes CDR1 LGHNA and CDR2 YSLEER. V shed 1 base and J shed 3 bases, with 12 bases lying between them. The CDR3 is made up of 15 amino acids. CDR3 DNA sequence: TGCGCCAGCAGCCAAGCCCGGACTGTAGACTATGGCTACACCTTC. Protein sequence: CASSQARTVDYGYTF.